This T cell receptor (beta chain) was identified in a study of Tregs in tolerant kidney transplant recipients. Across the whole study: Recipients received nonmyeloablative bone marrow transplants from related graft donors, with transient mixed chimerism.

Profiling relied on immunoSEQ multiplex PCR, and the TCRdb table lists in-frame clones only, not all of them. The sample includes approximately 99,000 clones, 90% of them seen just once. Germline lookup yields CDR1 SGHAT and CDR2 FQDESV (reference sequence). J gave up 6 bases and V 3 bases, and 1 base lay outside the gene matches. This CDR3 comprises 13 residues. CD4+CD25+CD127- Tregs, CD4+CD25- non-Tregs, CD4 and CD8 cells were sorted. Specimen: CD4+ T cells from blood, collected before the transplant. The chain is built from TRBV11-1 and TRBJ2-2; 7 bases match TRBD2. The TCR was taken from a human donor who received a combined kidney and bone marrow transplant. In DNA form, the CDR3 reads TGTGCCAGCAGCTTTCGGGGGGCCGGGGAGCTGTTTTTT. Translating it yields CASSFRGAGELFF.